This entry concerns a single T cell receptor (beta chain). What it binds is not known. cDNA libraries of TCR beta carried unique molecular identifiers. Input of roughly 1 to 11 million T cells yielded 500,000 to 550,000 cDNA molecules. Via MiXCR, TCRdb re-called the PCR reads, giving one row per CDR3 protein. The sample shows hundreds of thousands of distinct CDR3 sequences, approximately 60% of them seen only once. This sample was taken from a study of post-analysis software for immune sequencing data. Study details: Disease trajectories encompassed relapsing-remitting, secondary progressive and progressive-relapsing multiple sclerosis. General study results and limits: F measure grouped same-batch samples tightly together.

This TCR derives from a girl aged 2 to 10 with multiple sclerosis. The sequencing input was blood.

The CDR3 bases are TGTGCCACCAGCAGAGAGCCGGGACTAGCTACCTACGAGCAGTACTTC. It codes for CATSREPGLATYEQYF. This chain uses TRBV15 with TRBJ2-7, with 9 bases matching TRBD2. This CDR3 comprises 16 residues. The V segment lost 0 bases and the J segment 2 bases; nucleotides outside the gene matches: 5. Per germline, CDR1 LNHNV and CDR2 YYDKDF (reference sequence). Combining the CDR3 with reference TRBV15 and TRBJ2-7 gives the whole variable domain DAMVIQNPRYQVTQFGKPVTLSCSQTLNHNVMYWYQQKSSQAPKLLFHYYDKDFNNEADTPDNFQSRRPNTSFCFLDIRSPGLGDTAMYLCATSREPGLATYEQYFGPGTRLTVT.